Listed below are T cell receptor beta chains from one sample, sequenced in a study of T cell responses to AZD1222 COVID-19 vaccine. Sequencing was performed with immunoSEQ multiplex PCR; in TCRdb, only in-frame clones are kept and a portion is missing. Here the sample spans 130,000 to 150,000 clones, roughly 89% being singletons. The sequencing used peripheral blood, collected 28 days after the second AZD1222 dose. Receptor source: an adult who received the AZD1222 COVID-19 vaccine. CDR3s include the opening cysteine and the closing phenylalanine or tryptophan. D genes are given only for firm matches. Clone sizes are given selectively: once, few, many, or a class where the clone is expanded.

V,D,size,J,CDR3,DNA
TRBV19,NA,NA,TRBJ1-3,CATQNPGSGNTIYF,TGTGCCACTCAAAATCCGGGCTCTGGAAACACCATATATTTT
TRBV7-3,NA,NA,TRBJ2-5,CASSSQGGAETQYF,TGTGCCAGCAGCTCTCAGGGGGGGGCTGAGACCCAGTACTTC
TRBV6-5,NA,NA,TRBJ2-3,CASSYSKRGTDTQYF,TGTGCCAGCAGTTACTCGAAGCGGGGCACAGATACGCAGTATTTT
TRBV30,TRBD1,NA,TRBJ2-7,CAWSRYSTGGYEQYF,TGTGCCTGGAGTAGGTACTCGACAGGGGGCTACGAGCAGTACTTC
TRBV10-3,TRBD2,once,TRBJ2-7,CAISGREGDEQYF,TGTGCCATCAGTGGACGGGAGGGGGACGAGCAGTACTTC
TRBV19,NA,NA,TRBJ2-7,CASSPWSSSYEQYF,TGTGCCAGTAGTCCATGGAGTAGCTCCTACGAGCAGTACTTC
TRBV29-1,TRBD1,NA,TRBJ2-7,CSARDRDSYEQYF,TGCAGCGCCCGGGACAGGGACTCCTACGAGCAGTACTTC
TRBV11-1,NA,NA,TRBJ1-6,CASSGSHNSPLHF,TGTGCCAGCAGTGGAAGCCATAATTCACCCCTCCACTTT
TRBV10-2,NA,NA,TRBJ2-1,CASSEGGRMDNEQFF,TGCGCCAGCAGTGAGGGGGGGCGCATGGACAATGAGCAGTTCTTC
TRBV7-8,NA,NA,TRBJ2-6,CASSSRLGRPGSGANVLTF,TGTGCCAGCAGCTCTCGTTTGGGCAGACCCGGCTCTGGGGCCAACGTCCTGACTTTC
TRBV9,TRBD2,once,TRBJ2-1,CASSPTGLPYNEQFF,TGTGCCAGCAGCCCAACGGGACTACCATACAATGAGCAGTTCTTC
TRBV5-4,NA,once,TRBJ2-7,CASSKRLVGEQYF,TGTGCCAGCAGCAAACGGCTAGTAGGCGAGCAGTACTTC
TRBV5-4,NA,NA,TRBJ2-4,CASSLGGASAKNIQYF,TGTGCCAGCAGCTTGGGGGGGGCTTCGGCCAAAAACATTCAGTACTTC
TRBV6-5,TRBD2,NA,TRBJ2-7,CASSPLAGVIYEQYF,TGTGCCAGCAGCCCCCTAGCGGGAGTAATCTACGAGCAGTACTTC
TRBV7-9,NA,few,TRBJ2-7,CASGPGNRYEQYF,TGTGCCAGCGGCCCCGGGAATCGGTACGAGCAGTACTTC
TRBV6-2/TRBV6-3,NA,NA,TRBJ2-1,CASSYQPAAGINYNEQFF,TGTGCCAGCAGTTATCAGCCGGCGGCGGGAATAAACTACAATGAGCAGTTCTTC
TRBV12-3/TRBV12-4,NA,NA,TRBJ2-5,CASSRLETQYF,TGTGCCAGCAGCCGTCTGGAGACCCAGTACTTC
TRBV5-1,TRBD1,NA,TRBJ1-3,CASSAGGTGSGNTIYF,TGCGCCAGCAGCGCCGGCGGGACAGGGTCTGGAAACACCATATATTTT
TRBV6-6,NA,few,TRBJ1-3,CASSYVLGGGNTIYF,TGTGCCAGCAGTTACGTCTTGGGGGGCGGAAACACCATATATTTT
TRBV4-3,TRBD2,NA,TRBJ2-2,CASSQDRSSGPRDTGELFF,TGCGCCAGCAGCCAAGACAGGTCTAGCGGACCCCGGGACACCGGGGAGCTGTTTTTT
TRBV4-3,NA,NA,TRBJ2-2,CASSQDRFPVTGELFF,TGCGCCAGCAGCCAAGATCGTTTTCCCGTCACCGGGGAGCTGTTTTTT
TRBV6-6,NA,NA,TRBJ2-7,CASRAGAGSYEQYF,TGTGCCAGTCGGGCGGGGGCCGGGTCCTACGAGCAGTACTTC
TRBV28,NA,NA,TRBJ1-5,CASSLSTSWGSGQPQHF,TGTGCCAGCAGTTTAAGCACCTCGTGGGGATCCGGGCAGCCCCAGCATTTT
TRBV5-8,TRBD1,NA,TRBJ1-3,CARGQGAGNTIYF,TGTGCCAGAGGACAGGGGGCTGGAAACACCATATATTTT
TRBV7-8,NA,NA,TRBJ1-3,CASRQDSSGNTIYF,TGTGCCAGCAGACAGGACAGCTCTGGAAACACCATATATTTT
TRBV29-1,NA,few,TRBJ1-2,CSVEDTRGYTF,TGCAGCGTTGAAGACACCAGGGGCTACACCTTC
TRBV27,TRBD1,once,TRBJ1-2,CASSMGQGALYYGYTF,TGTGCCAGCAGTATGGGACAGGGGGCGCTGTACTATGGCTACACCTTC
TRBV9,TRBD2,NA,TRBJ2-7,CASSDNTGTSGSEQYF,TGTGCCAGCAGCGATAATACCGGGACTAGCGGGAGCGAGCAGTACTTC
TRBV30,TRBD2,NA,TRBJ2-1,CAWGPLGLDKPLSMFF,TGTGCCTGGGGACCATTGGGACTAGACAAACCTTTATCTATGTTCTTC
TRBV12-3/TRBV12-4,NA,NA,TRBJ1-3,CASSPRGLNTIYF,TGTGCCAGCAGCCCCCGGGGGCTAAACACCATATATTTT
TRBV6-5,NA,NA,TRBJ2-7,CASTDAGGRDEQYF,TGTGCCAGCACCGATGCTGGGGGGCGCGACGAGCAGTACTTC
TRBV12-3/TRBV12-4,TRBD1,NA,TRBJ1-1,CASSRQGDTEAFF,TGTGCCAGCAGCCGACAGGGGGATACTGAAGCTTTCTTT
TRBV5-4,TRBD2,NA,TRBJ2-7,CASRTFGRGYEQYF,TGTGCCAGCAGGACCTTTGGGCGGGGGTACGAGCAGTACTTC
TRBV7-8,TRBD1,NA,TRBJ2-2,CASRTGRNTGELFF,TGTGCCAGCCGGACAGGGAGAAACACCGGGGAGCTGTTTTTT
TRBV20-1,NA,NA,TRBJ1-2,CSDKDYGYTF,TGCAGCGACAAGGACTATGGCTACACCTTC
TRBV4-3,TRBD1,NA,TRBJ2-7,CASSQVPGQGYEQYF,TGCGCCAGCAGCCAAGTCCCGGGACAGGGTTACGAGCAGTACTTC
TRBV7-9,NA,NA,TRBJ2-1,CASSLTGADEQFF,TGTGCCAGCAGCCTCACAGGTGCCGATGAGCAGTTCTTC
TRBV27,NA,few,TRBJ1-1,CASSLSGDPEAFF,TGTGCCAGCAGTTTATCAGGGGACCCTGAAGCTTTCTTT
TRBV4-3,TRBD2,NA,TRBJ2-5,CASSQDGLAGETQYF,TGCGCCAGCAGCCAAGATGGGCTAGCGGGGGAGACCCAGTACTTC
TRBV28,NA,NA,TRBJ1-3,CASSLDGAGNTIYF,TGTGCCAGCAGTTTGGACGGCGCCGGAAACACCATATATTTT
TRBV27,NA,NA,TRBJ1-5,CASSPGAHSNQPQHF,TGTGCCAGCAGTCCGGGGGCTCATAGCAATCAGCCCCAGCATTTT
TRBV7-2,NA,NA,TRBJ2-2,CASSLRPGPNTGELFF,TGTGCCAGCAGCTTAAGGCCGGGACCAAACACCGGGGAGCTGTTTTTT
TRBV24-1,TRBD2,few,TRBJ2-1,CATSETPGTSGIDEQFF,TGTGCCACCAGTGAGACCCCCGGGACTAGCGGGATCGATGAGCAGTTCTTC
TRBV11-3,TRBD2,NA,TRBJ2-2,CASSSTESGSTGELFF,TGTGCCAGCAGCTCGACCGAGAGCGGGAGTACCGGGGAGCTGTTTTTT